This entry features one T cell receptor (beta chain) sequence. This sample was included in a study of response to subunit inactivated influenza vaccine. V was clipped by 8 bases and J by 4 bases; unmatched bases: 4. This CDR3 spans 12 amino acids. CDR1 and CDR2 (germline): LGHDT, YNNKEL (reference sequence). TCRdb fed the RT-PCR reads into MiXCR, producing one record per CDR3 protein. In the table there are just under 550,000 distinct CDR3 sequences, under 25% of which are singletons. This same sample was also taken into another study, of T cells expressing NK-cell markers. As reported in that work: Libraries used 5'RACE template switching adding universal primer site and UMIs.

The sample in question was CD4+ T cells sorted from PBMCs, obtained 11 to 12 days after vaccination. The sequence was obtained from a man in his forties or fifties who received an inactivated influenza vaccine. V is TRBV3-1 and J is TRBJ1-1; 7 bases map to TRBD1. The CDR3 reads CASGPGGTEAFF. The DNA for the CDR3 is TGTGCCAGCGGGCCAGGGGGCACTGAAGCTTTCTTT.